The 12 T cell receptor beta chains below all came from one sample that was sequenced in a study of a mutant IDH1 vaccine in newly diagnosed glioma. Repertoires were generated with immunoSEQ multiplex PCR, while TCRdb's copy carries only in-frame clones and drops some. The sample carries 50,000 to 70,000 clones, approximately 81% recorded once. The antigens of these receptors remain unknown. The time point here: week 35, safety follow-up. In every dose of vaccine, 300 ug of mutant IDH1 20-mer peptide was given alongside topical imiquimod. Sequencing used PBMCs, obtained from a glioma patient whose treatment included an IDH1 peptide vaccine. Receptor source: a man younger than 40 with glioma.

The V call is TRBV6-5, the J call TRBJ1-6; tentative D call: TRBD1 (5 bases). Germline V gives CDR1 MNHEY, CDR2 SVGAGI. There are 15 residues in the CDR3. Trimming left V 5 bases short and J 3 bases short, with 11 bases between. The CDR3 sequence is CASSHTGLYNSPLHF. The CDR3 DNA sequence: TGTGCCAGCAGTCATACGGGACTCTATAATTCACCCCTCCACTTT.

This rearrangement joins TRBV19 to TRBJ1-2; 11 nucleotides align to TRBD1. From germline, CDR1 is LNHDA and CDR2 SQIVND (reference sequence). V shed 6 bases and J 7 bases; nucleotides not matched to a gene: 10. The CDR3 is 15 residues long. In nucleotides, the CDR3 is TGTGCCAGTAGCCAAGGACAGGGGGCACCTAGTGGCTACACCTTC. Residues: CASSQGQGAPSGYTF.

The V and J genes are TRBV18 and TRBJ1-4; 7 nucleotides agree with TRBD1. The V gene end was trimmed by 0 bases and the J gene end by 8 bases; junction bases not matched to a gene: 6. The CDR3 totals 15 residues. Per germline, CDR1 KGHSH and CDR2 LQKENI. The CDR3 bases are TGTGCCAGCTCACCACCAGGGGCAGGGGGAGAAAAACTGTTTTTT. This sequence encodes CASSPPGAGGEKLFF.

The rearrangement uses TRBV19 and TRBJ2-1; the D gene is possibly TRBD1 (6 bases). V was shortened by 3 bases and J by 2 bases, with 8 bases between the two germline ends. CDR1 is LNHDA, CDR2 SQIVND, per germline (reference sequence). The CDR3 is made up of 14 amino acids. The CDR3 reads CASSIGDTYNEQFF. The CDR3 nucleotides are TGTGCCAGTAGTATCGGGGACACCTACAATGAGCAGTTCTTC.

The chain joins TRBV11-1 to TRBJ2-3, with 7 positions matching TRBD1. Trimming removed 7 bases from V and 0 bases from J; junction bases left unmatched: 10. The CDR3 contains 16 residues. The germline V gene has CDR1 SGHAT and CDR2 FQDESV (reference sequence). The CDR3 sequence is CASNHLTGPSTDTQYF. CDR3 DNA: TGTGCCAGCAACCACCTGACAGGGCCTAGCACAGATACGCAGTATTTT.

J is TRBJ2-1 and V is TRBV18; 11 bases are shared with TRBD1. Per germline, CDR1 KGHSH and CDR2 LQKENI. The V and J ends lost 4 bases and 3 bases, in that order; junction bases with no gene match: 2. The CDR3 consists of 15 residues. The CDR3 protein is CASSQGTGGYNEQFF. Here the CDR3 DNA reads TGTGCCAGCTCACAAGGGACAGGGGGCTACAATGAGCAGTTCTTC. The variable domain in full, completed from reference TRBV18 and TRBJ2-1, reads NAGVMQNPRHLVRRRGQEARLRCSPMKGHSHVYWYRQLPEEGLKFMVYLQKENIIDESGMPKERFSAEFPKEGPSILRIQQVVRGDSAAYFCASSQGTGGYNEQFFGPGTRLTVL.

The chain combines TRBV5-1 with TRBJ2-7; D uncertain. CDR3 length: 13 residues. Germline CDR1 reads SGHRS; CDR2 reads YFSETQ. Trimming left V 1 base short and J 6 bases short, with 11 bases between. The CDR3 sequence: CASSLLGASEQYF. In DNA, the CDR3 is TGCGCCAGCAGCTTGTTAGGTGCATCCGAGCAGTACTTC.

V usage is TRBV28 and J usage is TRBJ2-7; 7 bases map to TRBD1. This CDR3 is 15 amino acids long. V shed 3 bases and J 7 bases; nucleotides not matched to a gene: 12. Looked up from germline, CDR1 is MDHEN and CDR2 is SYDVKM. CDR3 in DNA: TGTGCCAGCAGTTTCCCCAGACAGGGAATGGAGGAGCAGTACTTC. Protein product: CASSFPRQGMEEQYF. Drawing the rest from reference TRBV28 and TRBJ2-7, the complete variable domain is DVKVTQSSRYLVKRTGEKVFLECVQDMDHENMFWYRQDPGLGLRLIYFSYDVKMKEKGDIPEGYSVSREKKERFSLILESASTNQTSMYLCASSFPRQGMEEQYFGPGTRLTVT.

This chain uses TRBV30 with TRBJ2-7; perhaps TRBD1 as D (6 bases). This CDR3 has 14 residues. Trimming pared 4 bases from V and 5 bases from J, leaving 18 bases between. Per the germline V gene, CDR1 is GTSNPN and CDR2 is SVGIG (reference sequence). Here the CDR3 reads CAWKMQQGANEQYF. CDR3 coding DNA: TGTGCCTGGAAAATGCAACAGGGTGCCAACGAGCAGTACTTC.

The chain employs TRBV5-1 and TRBJ2-5; 10 positions match TRBD2. Per the germline V gene, CDR1 is SGHRS and CDR2 is YFSETQ. The junction had 12 bases not matched to a gene; V was cut back by 0 bases and J by 1 base. CDR3 length equals 19 residues. CDR3 in amino acids: CASSLELAGGTITQETQYF. The CDR3 nucleotides are TGCGCCAGCAGCTTGGAGTTAGCGGGGGGCACCATCACCCAAGAGACCCAGTACTTC.

The chain combines TRBV9 with TRBJ2-7; 7 nucleotides line up with TRBD1. J gave up 3 bases and V 4 bases, and 7 bases lay outside the gene matches. CDR1 is SGDLS and CDR2 is YYNGEE in the germline V gene. The CDR3 is 14 amino acids. CDR3 amino acids: CASSKGQVFYEQYF. The CDR3 bases are TGTGCCAGCAGCAAAGGACAGGTCTTCTACGAGCAGTACTTC. Filled out from reference TRBV9 and TRBJ2-7, the complete variable domain reads DSGVTQTPKHLITATGQRVTLRCSPRSGDLSVYWYQQSLDQGLQFLIQYYNGEERAKGNILERFSAQQFPDLHSELNLSSLELGDSALYFCASSKGQVFYEQYFGPGTRLTVT.

The J gene is TRBJ2-7, the V gene TRBV11-2, with D possibly matching TRBD2 (5 bases). Trimming cost V 3 bases and J 3 bases, with 12 bases left between them. Germline CDR1 SGHAT, CDR2 FQNNGV. The CDR3 spans 14 residues. The CDR3 sequence: CASSFQRADYEQYF. The CDR3 DNA sequence: TGTGCCAGCAGCTTCCAGCGAGCGGACTACGAGCAGTACTTC.